The clone carrying this T cell receptor (beta chain) was found once. Its antigen remains unidentified. This specimen comes from a study of T cells in pancreatic ductal adenocarcinoma. Repertoires were generated with immunoSEQ multiplex PCR, while TCRdb's copy carries only in-frame clones and drops some. This sample has about 29,000 clones, with just over 90% found just once. Whole-study results and caveats: Blood clonality (roughly 0.075) did not differ significantly from tumor (about 0.12). Compared with tumor, blood showed more total productive templates and 7 to 9.5-fold more clonotypes. Comparisons of tumor and blood clonality may show falsely lower tumor diversity.

Selected pancreatic ductal adenocarcinoma patients had undergone surgery without neoadjuvant therapy. Input material: PBMCs. The receptor's source is a human donor with pancreatic ductal adenocarcinoma.

CDR3 DNA sequence: TGTGCCAGCAGCCCAGGAGGGGGGGAAGAGACCCAGTACTTC. It translates to CASSPGGGEETQYF. The V call is TRBV7-2, the J call TRBJ2-5; possible D gene TRBD2, 7 bases. The germline V and J ends were trimmed by 5 bases and 3 bases, with 13 bases remaining between them. The CDR3 has 14 amino acids. Germline lookup yields CDR1 SGHTA and CDR2 FQGNSA.